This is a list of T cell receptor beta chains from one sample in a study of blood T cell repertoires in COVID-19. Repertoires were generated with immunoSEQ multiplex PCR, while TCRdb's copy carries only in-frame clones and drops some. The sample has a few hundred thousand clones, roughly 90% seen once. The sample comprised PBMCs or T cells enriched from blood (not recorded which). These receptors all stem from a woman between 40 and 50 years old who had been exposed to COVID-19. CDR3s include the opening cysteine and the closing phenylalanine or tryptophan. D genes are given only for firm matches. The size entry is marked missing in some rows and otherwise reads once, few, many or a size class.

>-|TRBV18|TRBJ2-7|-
CASSPSGGLQTYEQYF
TGTGCCAGCTCACCCTCAGGGGGGCTTCAGACCTACGAGCAGTACTTC
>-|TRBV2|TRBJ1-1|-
CASQRLGGLGNTEAFF
TGTGCCAGCCAAAGATTGGGGGGGCTGGGGAACACTGAAGCTTTCTTT
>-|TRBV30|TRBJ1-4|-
CAWRKGFTNEKLFF
TGTGCCTGGAGAAAGGGGTTTACTAATGAAAAACTGTTTTTT
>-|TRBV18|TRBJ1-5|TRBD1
CASSPGQSNQPQHF
TGTGCCAGCTCACCGGGACAGAGTAATCAGCCCCAGCATTTT
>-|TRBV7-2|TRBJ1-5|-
CASSFAFRNQPQHF
TGTGCCAGCAGCTTCGCTTTTAGAAATCAGCCCCAGCATTTT
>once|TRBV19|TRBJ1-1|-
CASRKGGDSGTEAFF
TGTGCCAGTAGGAAAGGGGGAGATAGTGGCACTGAAGCTTTCTTT
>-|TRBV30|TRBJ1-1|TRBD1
CAWSVLGTGGFGAFF
TGTGCCTGGAGTGTACTGGGGACAGGGGGGTTTGGAGCTTTCTTT
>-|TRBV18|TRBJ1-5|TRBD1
CASSKTGDQPQHF
TGTGCCAGCTCAAAGACAGGGGACCAGCCCCAGCATTTT
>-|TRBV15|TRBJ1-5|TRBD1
CATSTHLQGRPNQPQHF
TGTGCCACCAGCACACATCTACAGGGGAGGCCCAATCAGCCCCAGCATTTT
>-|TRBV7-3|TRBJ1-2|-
CASSFGGGLGYTF
TGTGCCAGCAGCTTCGGCGGGGGGCTTGGTTACACCTTC
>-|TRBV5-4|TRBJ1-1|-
CASSLTRDTEAFF
TGTGCCAGCAGCTTAACCCGGGACACTGAAGCTTTCTTT
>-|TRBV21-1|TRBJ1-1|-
CASSKRQWDTEAFF
TGTGCCAGCAGCAAAAGACAGTGGGACACTGAAGCTTTCTTT
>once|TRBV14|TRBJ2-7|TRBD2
CASSHPGLAVEQYF
TGTGCCAGCAGCCATCCGGGACTAGCGGTTGAGCAGTACTTC
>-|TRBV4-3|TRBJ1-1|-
CASSHRGTEAFF
TGCGCCAGCAGCCACCGGGGGACTGAAGCTTTCTTT
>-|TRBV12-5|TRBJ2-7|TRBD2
CASGLVLADYRGSSYEQYF
TGTGCTAGTGGTTTGGTACTAGCGGATTACCGAGGAAGCTCCTACGAGCAGTACTTC
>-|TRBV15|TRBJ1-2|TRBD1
CATSRDGTGGYTF
TGTGCCACCAGCAGAGACGGGACAGGGGGTTACACCTTC
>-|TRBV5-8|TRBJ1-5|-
CASSRQYSNQPQHF
TGTGCCAGCAGCCGACAGTATAGCAATCAGCCCCAGCATTTT
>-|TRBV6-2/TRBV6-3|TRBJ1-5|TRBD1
CASSQVDRANQPQHF
TGTGCCAGCAGTCAAGTAGACAGGGCTAATCAGCCCCAGCATTTT
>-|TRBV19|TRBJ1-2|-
CAALDRESGPNYGYTF
TGTGCCGCCCTGGACCGGGAATCAGGACCTAACTATGGCTACACCTTC
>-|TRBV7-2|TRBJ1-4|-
CASSLSGQTNEKLFF
TGTGCCAGCAGCTTATCTGGGCAGACAAATGAAAAACTGTTTTTT